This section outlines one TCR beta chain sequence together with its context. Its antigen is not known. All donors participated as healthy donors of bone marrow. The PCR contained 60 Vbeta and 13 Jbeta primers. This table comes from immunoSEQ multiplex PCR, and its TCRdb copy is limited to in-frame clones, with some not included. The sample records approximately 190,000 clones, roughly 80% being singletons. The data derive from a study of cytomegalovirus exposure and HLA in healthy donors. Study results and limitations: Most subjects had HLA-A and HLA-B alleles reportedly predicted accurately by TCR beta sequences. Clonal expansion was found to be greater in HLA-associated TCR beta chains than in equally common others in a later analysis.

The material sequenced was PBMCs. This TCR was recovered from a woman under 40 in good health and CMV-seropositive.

The CDR3 DNA reads TGCGCCAGCAGCCAAAGGCGGACTAGCGGGAGAAATGAGCAGTTCTTC. This sequence encodes CASSQRRTSGRNEQFF. The J gene is TRBJ2-1, the V gene TRBV4-3, with 13 bases that match TRBD2. Losses at the gene ends were 2 bases for V and 7 bases for J; bases not matched to a gene: 5. Looked up from germline, CDR1 is LGHNA and CDR2 is YSLEER. The CDR3 runs 16 residues.